These 3 T cell receptor beta chains were sequenced from one sample in a study of blood T cell repertoires in COVID-19. TCRdb keeps only in-frame clones here, not all; method: immunoSEQ multiplex PCR. The data contain 85,000 to 130,000 clones, about two thirds of them singletons. Source material: peripheral blood. The receptors here all came from a human donor with acute or convalescent COVID-19. The donor label of this sample is uncertain.

The chain recombines TRBV11-2 with TRBJ2-2; 9 positions match TRBD1. The CDR3 has 17 amino acids. The V gene's germline CDR1 is SGHAT and CDR2 FQNNGV. With V trimmed by 1 base and J by 1 base, 4 bases remained unmatched. The CDR3 loop reads CASSLGPGQGNTGELFF. The DNA for the CDR3 is TGTGCCAGCAGCTTAGGACCGGGACAGGGGAACACCGGGGAGCTGTTTTTT.

This chain joins TRBV18 and TRBJ1-1, with TRBD1 identical over 7 bases. The CDR3 contains 14 residues. V was clipped by 5 bases and J by 1 base; unmatched bases: 4. CDR1 and CDR2 (germline): KGHSH, LQKENI. The CDR3 sequence: CASSFSGGNTEAFF. As DNA, the CDR3 is TGTGCCAGCTCATTCTCAGGGGGGAACACTGAAGCTTTCTTT.

The gene calls are TRBV5-1 and TRBJ1-6, with 10 nucleotides matching TRBD1. J lost 7 bases, V lost 4 bases, and 5 bases had no gene match. Germline assignment: CDR1 SGHRS and CDR2 YFSETQ. This CDR3 region has 15 residues. The CDR3 spells CASSHDRGPNSPLHF. The CDR3 DNA sequence: TGCGCCAGCAGCCATGACAGGGGGCCCAATTCACCCCTCCACTTT.